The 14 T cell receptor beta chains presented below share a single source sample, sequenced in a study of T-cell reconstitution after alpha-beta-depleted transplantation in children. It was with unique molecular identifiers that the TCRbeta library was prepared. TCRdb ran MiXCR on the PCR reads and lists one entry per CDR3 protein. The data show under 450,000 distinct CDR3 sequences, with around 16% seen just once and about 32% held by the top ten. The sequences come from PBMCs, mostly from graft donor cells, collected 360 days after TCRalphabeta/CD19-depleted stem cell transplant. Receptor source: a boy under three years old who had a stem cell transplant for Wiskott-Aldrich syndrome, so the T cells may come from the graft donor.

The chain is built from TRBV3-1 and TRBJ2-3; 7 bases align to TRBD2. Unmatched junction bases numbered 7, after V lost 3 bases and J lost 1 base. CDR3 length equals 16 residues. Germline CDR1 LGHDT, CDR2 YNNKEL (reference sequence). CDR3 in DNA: TGTGCCAGCAGCCATCGAGTGGCGGGGGGCACAGATACGCAGTATTTT. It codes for CASSHRVAGGTDTQYF.

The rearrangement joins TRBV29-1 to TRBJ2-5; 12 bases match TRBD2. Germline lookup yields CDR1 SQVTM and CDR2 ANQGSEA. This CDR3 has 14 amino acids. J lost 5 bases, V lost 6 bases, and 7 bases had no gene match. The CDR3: CSVRLAGVRETQYF. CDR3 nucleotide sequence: TGCAGCGTGCGACTAGCGGGAGTGCGGGAGACCCAGTACTTC.

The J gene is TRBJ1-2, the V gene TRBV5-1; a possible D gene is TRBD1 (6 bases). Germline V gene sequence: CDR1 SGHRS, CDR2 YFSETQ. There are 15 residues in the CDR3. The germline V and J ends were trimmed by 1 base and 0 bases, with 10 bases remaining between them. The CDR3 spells CASSLRTATNYGYTF. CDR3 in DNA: TGCGCCAGCAGCTTGAGGACAGCTACTAACTATGGCTACACCTTC.

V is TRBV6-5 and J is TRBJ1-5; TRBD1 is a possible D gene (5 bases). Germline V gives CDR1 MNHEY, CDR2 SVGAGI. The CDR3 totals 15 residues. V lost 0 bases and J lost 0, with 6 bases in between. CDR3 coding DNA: TGTGCCAGCAGTTACTCGGACACTAGCAATCAGCCCCAGCATTTT. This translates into CASSYSDTSNQPQHF.

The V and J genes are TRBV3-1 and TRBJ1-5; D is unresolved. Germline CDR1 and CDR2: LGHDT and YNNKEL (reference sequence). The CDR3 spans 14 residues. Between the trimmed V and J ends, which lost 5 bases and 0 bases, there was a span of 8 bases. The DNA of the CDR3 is TGTGCCAGCAGCGGGCAGTCTAGCAATCAGCCCCAGCATTTT. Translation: CASSGQSSNQPQHF.

CDR3 region: CASSSGGAGELFF. The CDR3 DNA sequence: TGTGCCAGCAGTTCGGGGGGGGCCGGGGAGCTGTTTTTT. V and J are TRBV28 and TRBJ2-2; 8 nucleotides align to TRBD2. Trimming at V came to 4 bases and at J to 6 bases, leaving 1 base not matched to a gene. The CDR3 contains 13 residues. Germline V gene data show CDR1 as MDHEN and CDR2 as SYDVKM.

This CDR3 reads CASRLRRGAANEKLFF. The CDR3 bases are TGTGCCAGCAGGCTCAGAAGAGGCGCGGCTAATGAAAAACTGTTTTTT. The chain combines TRBV6-5 with TRBJ1-4; the D is unclear. The ends were cut back, 6 bases at V and 3 bases at J, with 17 bases in the middle. The CDR3 is made up of 16 amino acids. CDR1 and CDR2 (germline): MNHEY, SVGAGI.

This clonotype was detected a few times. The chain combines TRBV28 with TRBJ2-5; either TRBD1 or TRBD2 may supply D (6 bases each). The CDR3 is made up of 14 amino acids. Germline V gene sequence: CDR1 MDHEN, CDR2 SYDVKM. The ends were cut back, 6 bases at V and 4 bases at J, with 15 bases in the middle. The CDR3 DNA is TGTGCCAGCAGCTCCGGGGGCTACATAGAGACCCAGTACTTC. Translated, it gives CASSSGGYIETQYF.

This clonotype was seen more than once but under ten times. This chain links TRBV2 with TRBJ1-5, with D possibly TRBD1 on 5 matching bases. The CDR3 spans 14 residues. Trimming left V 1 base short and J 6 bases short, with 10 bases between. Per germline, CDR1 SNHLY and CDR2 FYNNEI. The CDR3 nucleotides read TGTGCCAGCAGTGAAGGTCGGGGGACTCAGCCCCAGCATTTT. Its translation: CASSEGRGTQPQHF.

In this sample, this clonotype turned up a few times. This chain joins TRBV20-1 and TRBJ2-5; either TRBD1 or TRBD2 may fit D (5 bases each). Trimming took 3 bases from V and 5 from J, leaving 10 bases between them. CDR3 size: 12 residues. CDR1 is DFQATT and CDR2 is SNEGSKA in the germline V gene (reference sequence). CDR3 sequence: CSASFRDETQYF. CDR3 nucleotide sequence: TGCAGTGCTAGTTTCAGGGACGAGACCCAGTACTTC.

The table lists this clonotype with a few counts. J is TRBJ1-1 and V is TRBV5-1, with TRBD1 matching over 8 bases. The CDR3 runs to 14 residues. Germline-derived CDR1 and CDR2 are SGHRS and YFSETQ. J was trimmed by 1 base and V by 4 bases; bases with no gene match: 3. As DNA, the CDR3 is TGCGCCAGCAGCCCCAGGGGGCAGAACACTGAAGCTTTCTTT. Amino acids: CASSPRGQNTEAFF.

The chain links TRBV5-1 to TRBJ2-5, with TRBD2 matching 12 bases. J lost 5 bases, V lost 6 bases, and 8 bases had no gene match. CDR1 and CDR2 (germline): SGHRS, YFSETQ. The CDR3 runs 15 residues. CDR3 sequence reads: CASTRLAGAQETQYF. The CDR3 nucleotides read TGCGCCAGCACCAGACTAGCGGGGGCCCAGGAGACCCAGTACTTC.

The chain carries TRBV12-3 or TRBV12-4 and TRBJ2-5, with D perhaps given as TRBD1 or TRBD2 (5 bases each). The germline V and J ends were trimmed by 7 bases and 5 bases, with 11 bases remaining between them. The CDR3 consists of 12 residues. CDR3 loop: CASTLRGETQYF. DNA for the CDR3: TGTGCCAGCACCTTGAGGGGCGAGACCCAGTACTTC.

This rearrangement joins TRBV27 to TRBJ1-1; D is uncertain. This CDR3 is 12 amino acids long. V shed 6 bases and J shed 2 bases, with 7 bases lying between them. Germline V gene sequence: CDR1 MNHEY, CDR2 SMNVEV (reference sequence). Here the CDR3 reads CASSRVNTEAFF. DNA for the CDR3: TGTGCCAGCAGCCGGGTTAACACTGAAGCTTTCTTT.